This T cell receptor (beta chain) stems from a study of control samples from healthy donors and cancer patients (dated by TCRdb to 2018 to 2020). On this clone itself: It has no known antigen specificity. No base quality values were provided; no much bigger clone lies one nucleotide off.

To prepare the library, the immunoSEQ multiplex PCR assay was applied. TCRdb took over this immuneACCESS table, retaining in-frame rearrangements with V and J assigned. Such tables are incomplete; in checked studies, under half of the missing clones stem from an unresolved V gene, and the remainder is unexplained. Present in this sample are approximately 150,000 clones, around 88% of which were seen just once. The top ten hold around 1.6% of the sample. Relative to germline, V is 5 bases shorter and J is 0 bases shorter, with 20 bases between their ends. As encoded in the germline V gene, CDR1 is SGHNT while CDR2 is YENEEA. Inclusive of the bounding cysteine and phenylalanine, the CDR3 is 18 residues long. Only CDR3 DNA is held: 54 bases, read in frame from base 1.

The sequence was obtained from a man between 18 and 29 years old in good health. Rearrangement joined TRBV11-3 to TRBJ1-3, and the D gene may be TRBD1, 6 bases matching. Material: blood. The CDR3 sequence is CASSLRGLTGNSGNTIYF. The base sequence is TGTGCCAGCAGCCTTAGGGGGTTAACAGGAAACTCTGGAAACACCATATATTTT.